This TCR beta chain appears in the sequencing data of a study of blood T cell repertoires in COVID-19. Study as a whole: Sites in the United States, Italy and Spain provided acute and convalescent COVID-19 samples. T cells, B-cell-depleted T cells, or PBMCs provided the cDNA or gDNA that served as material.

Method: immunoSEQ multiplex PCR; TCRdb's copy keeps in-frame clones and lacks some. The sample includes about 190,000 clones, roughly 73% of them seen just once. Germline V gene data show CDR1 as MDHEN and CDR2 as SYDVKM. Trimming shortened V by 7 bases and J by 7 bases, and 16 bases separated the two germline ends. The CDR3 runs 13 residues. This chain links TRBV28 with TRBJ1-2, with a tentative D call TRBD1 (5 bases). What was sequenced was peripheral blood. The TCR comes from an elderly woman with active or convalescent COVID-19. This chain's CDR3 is CASTPGGVSGYTF. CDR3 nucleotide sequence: TGTGCCAGCACGCCGGGGGGGGTGTCTGGCTACACCTTC.